This T cell receptor beta chain appears in the sequencing data of a study of CD8+ T cells in alopecia areata. The table lists this clone with a few counts. In each case, RNA was isolated and then reverse transcribed into cDNA as the sequencing template. The protocol was immunoSEQ multiplex PCR, while the TCRdb copy is restricted to in-frame clones and leaves out a portion. The table includes 100,000 to 150,000 clones, 47% detected once. The source is a human donor with alopecia areata. Sequenced input: NKG2D-low CD8+ T cells sorted from blood.

The CDR3 spells CASTTRCGRASTNEQFF. The CDR3 nucleotides read TGTGCCAGCACCACAAGGTGTGGGAGGGCGAGTACGAATGAGCAGTTCTTC. The V and J genes are TRBV21-1 and TRBJ2-1; whether TRBD2, the table's D call, matches the DNA was not checked. TRBV21-1 is tagged as a pseudogene. The CDR3 has 17 residues.